One and the same sample provided the 6 T cell receptor beta chains below, sequenced in a study of blood T cell repertoires in COVID-19. The assay was immunoSEQ multiplex PCR, and TCRdb's table has in-frame clones only and misses some. The sample includes 200,000 to 250,000 clones, roughly 91% seen only once; the top ten take around 4%. Sequenced sample: PBMCs or T cells enriched from blood (not recorded which). The receptors were gathered from a woman in her 30s who had recovered from COVID-19.

V and J are TRBV6-2 or TRBV6-3 and TRBJ1-1, with no clear D. The CDR3 is 13 residues long. Germline V gene lookup returns CDR1 MNHEY and CDR2 SVGEGT. Trimming removed 5 bases at V and 7 bases at J, with 14 bases between. CDR3 protein: CASSIPLAVEAFF. The CDR3 nucleotides read TGTGCCAGCAGTATACCCCTGGCAGTTGAAGCTTTCTTT.

V gene TRBV7-2 combines with J gene TRBJ2-1; weak D call: TRBD1 (5 bases). The V gene's germline CDR1 is SGHTA and CDR2 FQGNSA. The CDR3 contains 17 residues. The germline V and J ends were trimmed by 1 base and 0 bases, with 13 bases remaining between them. The CDR3 here is CASSLGGHLSSYNEQFF. The CDR3 DNA is TGTGCCAGCAGCTTAGGAGGACACTTGAGCTCCTACAATGAGCAGTTCTTC.

The chain joins TRBV4-1 to TRBJ2-5; possibly TRBD1 for D (6 bases). Germline values: CDR1 MGHRA, CDR2 YSYEKL. The V end was cut by 3 bases, the J end by 9 bases, with 23 bases between. The CDR3 has 16 amino acids. CDR3 amino acids: CASSHPMGDPNRAQYF. As DNA, the CDR3 is TGCGCCAGCAGCCACCCCATGGGGGACCCGAACAGGGCCCAGTACTTC.

J is TRBJ2-1 and V is TRBV11-2, with 9 nucleotides matching TRBD2. V shed 4 bases, J shed 12 bases, and the junction held 13 bases outside the gene matches. This CDR3 has 15 amino acids. Germline CDR1 reads SGHAT; CDR2 reads FQNNGV. CDR3 sequence (DNA): TGTGCCAGCAGCTCCATAGCGGGGGCCCACGTCGGGCAGTTCTTC. This encodes CASSSIAGAHVGQFF.

Remarks on this clone: This same CDR3 is encoded by further DNA sequences in the sample. This chain uses TRBV20-1 with TRBJ2-7; 8 bases match TRBD1. This CDR3 spans 11 amino acids. Germline V lookup: CDR1 DFQATT, CDR2 SNEGSKA (reference sequence). Trimming took 6 bases from V and 4 from J; bases not matched to a gene: 2. CDR3 sequence (DNA): TGCAGTGCAGACAGGGGTTACGAGCAGTACTTC. Its translation: CSADRGYEQYF.

The gene calls are TRBV5-4 and TRBJ1-1; TRBD1 aligns across 7 bases. Germline V gene sequence: CDR1 SGHNT, CDR2 YYREEE (reference sequence). Germline trimming cut 2 bases from V and 7 bases from J; bases unmatched to any gene: 5. CDR3 length equals 13 residues. The CDR3 DNA sequence: TGTGCCAGCAGCTTCCTGGACAGGCTTGAAGCTTTCTTT. Translating it yields CASSFLDRLEAFF.